This note documents a single T cell receptor beta chain sequence. The antigen remains undetermined. Clones were read by immunoSEQ multiplex PCR, and TCRdb kept only the in-frame ones, dropping some. Of around 150,000 clones listed, about 91% are singletons. Second-dose groups at about 4 or about 12 weeks were pooled. This sample stems from a study of T cell responses to AZD1222 COVID-19 vaccine. The CDR3 extends over 14 amino acids. V was pared by 0 bases and J by 4 bases, with 7 bases between. In germline, CDR1 is LNHDA, CDR2 SQIVND (reference sequence). Study results and caveats: Donors were chiefly white British, with a greater number of females, and clonal diversity was perhaps underestimated. Just a handful of AZD1222 recipients tested seropositive at baseline. Repertoires were obtained solely post-peak T cell response.

The clonotype originates from an adult who received the AZD1222 COVID-19 vaccine. The rearrangement uses TRBV19 and TRBJ1-5; no clear D. The sample was peripheral blood, taken 28 days after the second AZD1222 dose. CDR3 bases: TGTGCCAGTAGTATAGATTTACGGAATCAGCCCCAGCATTTT. It is translated as CASSIDLRNQPQHF.